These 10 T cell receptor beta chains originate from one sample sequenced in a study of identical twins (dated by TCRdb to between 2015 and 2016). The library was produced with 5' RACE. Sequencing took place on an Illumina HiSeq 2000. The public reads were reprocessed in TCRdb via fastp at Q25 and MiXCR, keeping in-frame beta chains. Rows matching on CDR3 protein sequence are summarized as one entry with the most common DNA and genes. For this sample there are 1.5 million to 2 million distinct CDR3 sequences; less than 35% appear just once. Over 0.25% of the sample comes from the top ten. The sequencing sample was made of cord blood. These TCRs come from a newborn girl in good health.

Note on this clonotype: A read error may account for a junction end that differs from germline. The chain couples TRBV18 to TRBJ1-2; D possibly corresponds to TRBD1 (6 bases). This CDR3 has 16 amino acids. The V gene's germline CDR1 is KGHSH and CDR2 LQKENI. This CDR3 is CASSPITRTVNCGYTF. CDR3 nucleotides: TGTGCCAGCTCACCGATAACTCGGACAGTTAACTGTGGCTACACCTTC.

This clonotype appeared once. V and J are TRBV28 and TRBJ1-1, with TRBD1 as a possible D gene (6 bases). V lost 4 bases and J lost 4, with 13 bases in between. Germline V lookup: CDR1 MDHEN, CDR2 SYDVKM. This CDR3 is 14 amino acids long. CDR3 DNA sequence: TGTGCCAGCAGTTATCCCCCGGGGGCCACTGAAGCTTTCTTT. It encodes CASSYPPGATEAFF.

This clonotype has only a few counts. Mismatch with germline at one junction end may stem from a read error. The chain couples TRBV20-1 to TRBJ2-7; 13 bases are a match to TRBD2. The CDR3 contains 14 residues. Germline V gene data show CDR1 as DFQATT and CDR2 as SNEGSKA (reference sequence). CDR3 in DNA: TGCGCCATGGGACTAGCGGGGCTCTTTTACGGGCAGTACTTC. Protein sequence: CAMGLAGLFYGQYF.

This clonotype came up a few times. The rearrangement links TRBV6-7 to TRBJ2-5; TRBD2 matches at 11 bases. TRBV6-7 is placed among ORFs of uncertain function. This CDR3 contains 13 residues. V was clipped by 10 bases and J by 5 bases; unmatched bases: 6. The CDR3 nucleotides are TGTGCCACTTTACTAGCGGGAGCGGAGACCCAGTACTTC. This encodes CATLLAGAETQYF.

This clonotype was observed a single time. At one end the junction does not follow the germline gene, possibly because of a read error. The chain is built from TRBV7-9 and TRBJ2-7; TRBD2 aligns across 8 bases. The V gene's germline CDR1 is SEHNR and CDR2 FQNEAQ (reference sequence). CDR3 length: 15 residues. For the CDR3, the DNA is TGTACCAGCAGCTTAGTTCCCGGGAGGGATAACGAGCAGTACTTC. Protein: CTSSLVPGRDNEQYF. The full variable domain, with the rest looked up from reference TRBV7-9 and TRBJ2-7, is DTGVSQNPRHKITKRGQNVTFRCDPISEHNRLYWYRQTLGQGPEFLTYFQNEAQLEKSRLLSDRFSAERPKGSFSTLEIQRTEQGDSAMYLCTSSLVPGRDNEQYFGPGTRLTVT.

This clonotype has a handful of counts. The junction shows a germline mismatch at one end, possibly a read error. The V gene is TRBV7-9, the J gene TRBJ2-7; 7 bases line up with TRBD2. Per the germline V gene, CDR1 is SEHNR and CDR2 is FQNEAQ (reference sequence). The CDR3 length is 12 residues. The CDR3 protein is CATSGTPYEQYF. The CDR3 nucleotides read TGTGCCACCAGCGGGACCCCCTACGAGCAGTACTTC.

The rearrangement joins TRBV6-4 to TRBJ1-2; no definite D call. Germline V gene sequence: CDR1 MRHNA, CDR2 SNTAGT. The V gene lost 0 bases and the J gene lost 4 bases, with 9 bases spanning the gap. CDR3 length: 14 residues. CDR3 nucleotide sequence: TGTGCCAGCAGTGACTCGGATCGGGGCTATGGCTACACCTTC. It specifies CASSDSDRGYGYTF.

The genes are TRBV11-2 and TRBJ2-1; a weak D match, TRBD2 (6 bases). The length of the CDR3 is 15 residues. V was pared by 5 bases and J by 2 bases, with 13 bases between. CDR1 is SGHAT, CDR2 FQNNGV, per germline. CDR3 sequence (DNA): TGTGCCAGCAGCCCACCGACTAGGGCCTACAATGAGCAGTTCTTC. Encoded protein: CASSPPTRAYNEQFF.

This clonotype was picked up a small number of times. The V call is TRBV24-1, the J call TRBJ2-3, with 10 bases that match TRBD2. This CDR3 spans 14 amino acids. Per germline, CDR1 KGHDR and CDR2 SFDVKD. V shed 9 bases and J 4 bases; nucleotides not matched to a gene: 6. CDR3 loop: CATSAGGVADTQYF. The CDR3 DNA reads TGTGCCACCTCAGCGGGGGGGGTGGCAGATACGCAGTATTTT.

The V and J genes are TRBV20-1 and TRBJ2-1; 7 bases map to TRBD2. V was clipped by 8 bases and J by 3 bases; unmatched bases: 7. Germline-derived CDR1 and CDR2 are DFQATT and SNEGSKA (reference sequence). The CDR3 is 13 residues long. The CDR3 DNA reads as TGCAGTTCCGGGACTATCTTCTACAATGAGCAGTTCTTC. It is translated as CSSGTIFYNEQFF.